Shown below are 7 T cell receptor beta chains from a single sample sequenced in a study of T cells in localized non-small cell lung cancer. Libraries were prepared by immunoSEQ multiplex PCR; TCRdb keeps only in-frame clonotypes and omits some of them. In the table there are 1,900 or so clones, roughly 24% of which are singletons. Sequencing used lung tumor tissue, obtained before any cancer treatment. The receptors were gathered from an older female donor with stage II squamous cell lung carcinoma.

CDR3 amino acids: CASSLGQGRTEAFF. CDR3 DNA sequence: TGTGCCAGCAGCTTGGGCCAGGGACGCACTGAAGCTTTCTTT. The chain combines TRBV11-3 with TRBJ1-1, with D tentatively TRBD1 (5 bases). The CDR3 consists of 14 residues. Trimming removed 3 bases from V and 4 bases from J, with 12 bases in between. Germline V gene lookup returns CDR1 SGHNT and CDR2 YENEEA.

This chain links TRBV28 with TRBJ1-5; a possible D gene is TRBD1 (5 bases). This CDR3 has 16 residues. The V and J ends lost 5 bases and 4 bases respectively, with 18 bases between them. In germline, CDR1 is MDHEN, CDR2 SYDVKM. CDR3 sequence reads: CASSTYLGVRNQPQHF. For the CDR3, the DNA is TGTGCCAGCAGTACCTACTTGGGGGTTCGTAATCAGCCCCAGCATTTT.

The chain recombines TRBV12-5 with TRBJ1-1; D unresolved. The V and J ends lost 0 bases and 3 bases respectively, with 26 bases between them. This CDR3 has 20 residues. Germline V gene sequence: CDR1 LGHNT, CDR2 FRNRAP. DNA of the CDR3: TGTGCTAGTGGTTTGGTACTCTTGGTCGGCAGGCAACATGGGGACACTGAAGCTTTCTTT. The encoded protein is CASGLVLLVGRQHGDTEAFF.

V and J are TRBV5-1 and TRBJ1-3; D unresolved. CDR1 and CDR2 from the germline V gene are SGHRS and YFSETQ. This CDR3 spans 15 amino acids. The V end lost 5 bases, the J end lost 2 bases, and 14 bases lay between the germline ends. CDR3 bases: TGCGCCAGCAGGGACGAATTAGGTCCTGGAAACACCATATATTTT. Translating it yields CASRDELGPGNTIYF.

This clone rates as medium-sized. J is TRBJ2-7 and V is TRBV6-8, with 8 bases aligning to TRBD2. The V segment lost 2 bases and the J segment 4 bases; nucleotides outside the gene matches: 4. CDR1 MNHGY and CDR2 SAAAGT come from the germline V gene. The CDR3 runs 14 residues. DNA for the CDR3: TGTGCCAGCAGTTACGCGGGAGGAAGGTACGAGCAGTACTTC. Translated, it gives CASSYAGGRYEQYF.

This clone rates as large. J is TRBJ1-1 and V is TRBV28, with 9 positions matching TRBD1. Germline V gene lookup returns CDR1 MDHEN and CDR2 SYDVKM. This CDR3 is built from 13 residues. Losses at the gene ends were 6 bases for V and 7 bases for J; bases not matched to a gene: 6. As DNA, the CDR3 is TGTGCCAGCAGGCCGGGACAGGGATTTGAAGCTTTCTTT. Translation: CASRPGQGFEAFF.

J is TRBJ1-1 and V is TRBV29-1; D not resolved. Germline lookup yields CDR1 SQVTM and CDR2 ANQGSEA. The CDR3 length is 15 residues. Trimming cost V 0 bases and J 4 bases, with 15 bases left between them. The CDR3, as DNA: TGCAGCGTTGAAGAGTTCGGGGTAGGGAGCACTGAAGCTTTCTTT. Amino acid sequence: CSVEEFGVGSTEAFF.